This entry features one T cell receptor beta chain sequence. Original methodology: Amplifying reference gene primers gave estimates of nucleated cell counts. The method was immunoSEQ multiplex PCR; TCRdb's version includes in-frame clones alone and lacks a portion of them. From that table come the V and J calls and clone size; the DNA was used to work out D and trimming. This table holds about 200,000 clones, approximately 88% found once. The data derive from a study of blood T cell repertoires in COVID-19. Study-level information: Samples taken during acute and convalescent COVID-19 were collected in the United States, Italy and Spain. Sources were T cells, B-cell-depleted T cells, or PBMCs; the material itself was cDNA or gDNA.

V was shortened by 1 base and J by 0 bases, with 9 bases between the two germline ends. Germline V gene data show CDR1 as ENHRY and CDR2 as SYGVKD. This CDR3 has 16 residues. The gene calls are TRBV10-3 and TRBJ2-2; perhaps TRBD1 as D (5 bases). Material: peripheral blood. This sequence originates from a middle-aged man with acute or convalescent COVID-19. In DNA, the CDR3 is TGTGCCATCAGTGAGTATAGACAGTCGAACACCGGGGAGCTGTTTTTT. Translating it yields CAISEYRQSNTGELFF.